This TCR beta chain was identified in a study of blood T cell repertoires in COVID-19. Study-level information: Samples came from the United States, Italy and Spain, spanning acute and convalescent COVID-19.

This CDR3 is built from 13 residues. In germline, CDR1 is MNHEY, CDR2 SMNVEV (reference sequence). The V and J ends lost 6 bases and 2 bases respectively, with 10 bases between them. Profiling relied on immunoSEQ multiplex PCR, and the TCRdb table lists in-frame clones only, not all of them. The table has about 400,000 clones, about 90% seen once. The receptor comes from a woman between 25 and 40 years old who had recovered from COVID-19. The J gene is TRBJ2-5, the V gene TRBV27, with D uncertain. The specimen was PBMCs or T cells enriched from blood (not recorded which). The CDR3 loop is CASSHLGQETQYF. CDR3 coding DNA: TGTGCCAGCAGCCACCTCGGGCAAGAGACCCAGTACTTC.